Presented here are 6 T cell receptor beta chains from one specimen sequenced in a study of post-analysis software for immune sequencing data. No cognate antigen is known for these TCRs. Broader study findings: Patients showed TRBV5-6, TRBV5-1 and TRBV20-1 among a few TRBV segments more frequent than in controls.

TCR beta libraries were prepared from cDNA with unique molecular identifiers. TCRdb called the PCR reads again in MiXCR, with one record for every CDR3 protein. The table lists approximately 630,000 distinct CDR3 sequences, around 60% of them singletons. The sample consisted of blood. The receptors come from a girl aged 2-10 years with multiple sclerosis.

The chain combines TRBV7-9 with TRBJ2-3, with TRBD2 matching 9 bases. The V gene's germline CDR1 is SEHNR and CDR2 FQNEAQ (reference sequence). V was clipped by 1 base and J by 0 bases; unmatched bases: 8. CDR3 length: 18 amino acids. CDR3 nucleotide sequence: TGTGCCAGCAGCTTAGGAGCGGGAGGCTTCTCTAGCACAGATACGCAGTATTTT. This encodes CASSLGAGGFSSTDTQYF.

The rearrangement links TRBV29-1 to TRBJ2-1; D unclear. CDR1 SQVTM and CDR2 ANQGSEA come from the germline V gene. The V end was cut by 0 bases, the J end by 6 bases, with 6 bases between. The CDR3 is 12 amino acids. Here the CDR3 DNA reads TGCAGCGTTGAAGAGTTAGCCAATGAGCAGTTCTTC. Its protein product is CSVEELANEQFF.

CDR3 bases: TGTGCCAGCTCAGCTCCTCGACAGGGTGGCAATGAGCAGTTCTTC. This sequence encodes CASSAPRQGGNEQFF. The chain couples TRBV27 to TRBJ2-1; TRBD1 agrees at 7 bases. The ends lost 8 bases at V and 6 bases at J; junction bases unmatched: 13. There are 15 residues in the CDR3. Germline-derived CDR1 and CDR2 are MNHEY and SMNVEV (reference sequence).

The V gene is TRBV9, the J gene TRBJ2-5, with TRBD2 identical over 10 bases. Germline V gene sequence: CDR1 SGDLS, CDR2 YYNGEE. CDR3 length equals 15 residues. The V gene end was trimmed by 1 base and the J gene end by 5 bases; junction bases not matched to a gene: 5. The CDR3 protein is CASSVLAGDGETQYF. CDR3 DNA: TGTGCCAGCAGCGTACTAGCGGGAGACGGGGAGACCCAGTACTTC.

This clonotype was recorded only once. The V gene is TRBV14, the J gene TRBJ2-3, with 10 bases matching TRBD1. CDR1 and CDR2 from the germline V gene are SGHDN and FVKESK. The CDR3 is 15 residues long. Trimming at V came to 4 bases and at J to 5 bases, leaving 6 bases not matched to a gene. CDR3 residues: CASSLIRDRGDTQYF. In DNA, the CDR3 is TGTGCCAGCAGCCTCATCCGGGACAGGGGAGATACGCAGTATTTT.

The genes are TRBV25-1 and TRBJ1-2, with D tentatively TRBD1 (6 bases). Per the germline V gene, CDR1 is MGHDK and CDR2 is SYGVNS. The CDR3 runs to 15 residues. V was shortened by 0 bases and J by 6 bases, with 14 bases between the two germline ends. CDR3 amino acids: CASSEYGGTSDGYTF. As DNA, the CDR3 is TGTGCCAGCAGTGAATATGGGGGGACATCGGATGGCTACACCTTC.